Reported below is one TCR beta chain. The data originate from a study of blood T cell repertoires in COVID-19. Study as a whole: Some COVID-19 samples were acute and others convalescent; all came from the United States, Italy and Spain. In each case, the material was cDNA or gDNA derived from T cells, B-cell-depleted T cells, or PBMCs.

Per the study methods: Amplification of reference gene primers provided the estimated nucleated cell counts. Only in-frame clones appear in the TCRdb table, and some are missing; sequencing was by immunoSEQ multiplex PCR. The DNA gave D and trimming, while V, J and clone size come from that table. The sample includes tens of thousands of clones, around 88% of them seen just once. V lost 3 bases and J lost 5, with 7 bases in between. This CDR3 is built from 12 residues. Sample: peripheral blood. The genes are TRBV12-3 or TRBV12-4 and TRBJ1-2, with no clear D. The origin of this receptor is a man aged 55 to 70 with acute or convalescent COVID-19. CDR3 residues: CASSLADYGYTF. As DNA, the CDR3 is TGTGCCAGCAGTTTGGCAGATTATGGCTACACCTTC.